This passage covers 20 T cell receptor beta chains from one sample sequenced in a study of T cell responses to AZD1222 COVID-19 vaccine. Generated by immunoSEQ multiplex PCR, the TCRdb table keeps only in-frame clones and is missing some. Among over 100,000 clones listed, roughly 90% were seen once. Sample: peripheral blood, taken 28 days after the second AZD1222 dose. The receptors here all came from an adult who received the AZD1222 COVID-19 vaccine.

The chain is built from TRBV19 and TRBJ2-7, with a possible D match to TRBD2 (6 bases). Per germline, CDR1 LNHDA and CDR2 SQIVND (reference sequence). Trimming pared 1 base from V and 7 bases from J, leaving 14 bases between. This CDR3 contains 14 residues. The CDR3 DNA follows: TGTGCCAGTAGTATAGCCGACGGACTACGAGAGCAGTACTTC. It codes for CASSIADGLREQYF.

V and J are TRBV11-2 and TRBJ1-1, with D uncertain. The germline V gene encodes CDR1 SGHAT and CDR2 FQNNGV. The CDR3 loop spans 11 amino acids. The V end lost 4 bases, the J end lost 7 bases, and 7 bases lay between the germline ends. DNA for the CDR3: TGTGCCAGCAGCTCCGGGCTTGAAGCTTTCTTT. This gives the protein CASSSGLEAFF.

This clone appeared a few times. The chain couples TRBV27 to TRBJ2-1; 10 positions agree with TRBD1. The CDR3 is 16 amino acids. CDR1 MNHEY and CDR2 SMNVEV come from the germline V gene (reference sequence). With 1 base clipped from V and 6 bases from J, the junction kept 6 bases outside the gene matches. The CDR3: CASSLWGQGNGNEQFF. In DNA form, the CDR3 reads TGTGCCAGCAGTTTATGGGGACAGGGGAACGGCAATGAGCAGTTCTTC.

The CDR3 DNA reads as TGTGCCAGTAAGGATAATTCACCCCTCCACTTT. Translated, it gives CASKDNSPLHF. The chain employs TRBV19 and TRBJ1-6; no clear D. Germline values: CDR1 LNHDA, CDR2 SQIVND (reference sequence). This CDR3 spans 11 amino acids. V was cut by 7 bases and J by 5 bases, with 3 bases left in between.

This CDR3 is CASSTVPRLTYEQYF. In DNA form, the CDR3 reads TGTGCCAGTAGTACGGTCCCGAGACTTACCTACGAGCAGTACTTC. V is TRBV19 and J is TRBJ2-7; D gene ambiguous. The CDR3 consists of 15 residues. Germline V gene sequence: CDR1 LNHDA, CDR2 SQIVND (reference sequence). Trimming took off 4 bases at V and 2 bases at J, with 15 bases between the two ends.

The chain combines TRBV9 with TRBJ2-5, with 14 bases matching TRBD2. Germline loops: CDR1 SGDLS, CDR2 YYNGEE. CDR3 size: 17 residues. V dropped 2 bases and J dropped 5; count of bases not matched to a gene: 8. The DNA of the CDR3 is TGTGCCAGCAGCGTGTTGGGGACTAGCGGGGGTGGTGAGACCCAGTACTTC. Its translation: CASSVLGTSGGGETQYF.

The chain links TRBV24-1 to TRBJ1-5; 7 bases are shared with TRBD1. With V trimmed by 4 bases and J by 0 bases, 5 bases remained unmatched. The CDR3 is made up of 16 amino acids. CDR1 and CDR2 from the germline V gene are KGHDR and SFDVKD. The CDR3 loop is CATSDQTGNSNQPQHF. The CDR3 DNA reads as TGTGCCACCAGTGACCAGACAGGGAATAGCAATCAGCCCCAGCATTTT.

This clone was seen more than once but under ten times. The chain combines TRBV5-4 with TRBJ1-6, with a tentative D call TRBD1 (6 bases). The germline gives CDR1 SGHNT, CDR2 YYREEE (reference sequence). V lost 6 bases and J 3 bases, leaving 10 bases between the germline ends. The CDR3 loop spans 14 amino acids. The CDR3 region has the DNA TGTGCCAGCAACAAGGGACACTATAATTCACCCCTCCACTTT. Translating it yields CASNKGHYNSPLHF. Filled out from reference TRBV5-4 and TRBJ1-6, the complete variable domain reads ETGVTQSPTHLIKTRGQQVTLRCSSQSGHNTVSWYQQALGQGPQFIFQYYREEENGRGNFPPRFSGLQFPNYSSELNVNALELDDSALYLCASNKGHYNSPLHFGNGTRLTVT.

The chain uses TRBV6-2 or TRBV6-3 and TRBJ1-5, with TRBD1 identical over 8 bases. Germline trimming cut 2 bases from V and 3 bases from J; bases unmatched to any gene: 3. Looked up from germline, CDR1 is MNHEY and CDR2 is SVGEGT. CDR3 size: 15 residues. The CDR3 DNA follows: TGTGCCAGCAGTTACGCAGGGGGCCTCAATCAGCCCCAGCATTTT. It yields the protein CASSYAGGLNQPQHF.

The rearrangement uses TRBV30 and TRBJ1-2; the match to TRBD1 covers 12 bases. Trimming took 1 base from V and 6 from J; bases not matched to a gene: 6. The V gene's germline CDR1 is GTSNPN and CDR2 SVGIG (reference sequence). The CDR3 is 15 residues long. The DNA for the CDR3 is TGTGCCTGGAGTGCACGCCGGGACAGGGGGCATGGCTACACCTTC. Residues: CAWSARRDRGHGYTF.

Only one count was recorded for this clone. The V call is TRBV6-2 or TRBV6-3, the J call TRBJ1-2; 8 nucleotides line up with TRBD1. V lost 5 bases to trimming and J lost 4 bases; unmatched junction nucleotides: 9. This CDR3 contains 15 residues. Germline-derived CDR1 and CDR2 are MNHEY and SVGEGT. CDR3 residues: CASSIRTGTGYGYTF. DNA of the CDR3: TGTGCCAGCAGTATCCGGACAGGGACGGGCTATGGCTACACCTTC.

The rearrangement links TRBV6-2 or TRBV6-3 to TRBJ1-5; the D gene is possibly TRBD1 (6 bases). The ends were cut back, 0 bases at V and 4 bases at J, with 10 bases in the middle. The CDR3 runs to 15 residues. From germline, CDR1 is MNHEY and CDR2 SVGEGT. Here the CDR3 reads CASSYSGRGNQPQHF. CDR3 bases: TGTGCCAGCAGTTACTCTGGGAGGGGGAATCAGCCCCAGCATTTT.

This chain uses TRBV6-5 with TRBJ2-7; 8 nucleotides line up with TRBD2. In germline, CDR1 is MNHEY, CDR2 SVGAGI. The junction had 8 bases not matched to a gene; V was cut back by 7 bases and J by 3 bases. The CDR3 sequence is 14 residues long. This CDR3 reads CASKIGGGNYEQYF. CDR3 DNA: TGTGCCAGCAAGATCGGCGGGGGGAACTACGAGCAGTACTTC.

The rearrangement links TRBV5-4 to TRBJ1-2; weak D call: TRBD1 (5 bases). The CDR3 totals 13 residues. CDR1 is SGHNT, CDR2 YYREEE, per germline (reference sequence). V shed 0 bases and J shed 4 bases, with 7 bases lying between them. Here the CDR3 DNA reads TGTGCCAGCAGCTTGGTGGGGACCTATGGCTACACCTTC. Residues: CASSLVGTYGYTF.

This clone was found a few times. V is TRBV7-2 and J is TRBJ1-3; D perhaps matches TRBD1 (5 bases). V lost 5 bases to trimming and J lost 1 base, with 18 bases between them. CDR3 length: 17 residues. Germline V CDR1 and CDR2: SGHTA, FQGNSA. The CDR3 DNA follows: TGTGCCAGCAGCCCGGGGGGTCCGGGGCCATCTGGAAACACCATATATTTT. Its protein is CASSPGGPGPSGNTIYF.

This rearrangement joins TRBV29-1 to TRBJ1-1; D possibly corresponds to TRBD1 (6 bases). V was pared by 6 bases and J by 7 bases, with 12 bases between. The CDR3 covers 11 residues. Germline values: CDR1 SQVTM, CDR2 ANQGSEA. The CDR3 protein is CSVRGQVEAFF. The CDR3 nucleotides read TGCAGCGTCAGGGGTCAAGTTGAAGCTTTCTTT.

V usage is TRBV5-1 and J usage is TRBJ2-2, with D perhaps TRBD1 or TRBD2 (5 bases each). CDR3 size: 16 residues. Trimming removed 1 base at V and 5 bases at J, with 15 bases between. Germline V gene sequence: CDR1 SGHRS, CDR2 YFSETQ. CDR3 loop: CASSLTRQDMTGELFF. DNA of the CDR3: TGCGCCAGCAGCTTGACTAGGCAGGACATGACCGGGGAGCTGTTTTTT.

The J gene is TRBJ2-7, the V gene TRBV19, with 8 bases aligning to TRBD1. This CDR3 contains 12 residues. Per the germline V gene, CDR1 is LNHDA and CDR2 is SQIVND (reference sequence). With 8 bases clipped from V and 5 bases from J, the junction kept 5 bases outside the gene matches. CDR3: CASADRGNEQYF. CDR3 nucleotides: TGTGCCAGTGCCGACAGGGGTAACGAGCAGTACTTC.

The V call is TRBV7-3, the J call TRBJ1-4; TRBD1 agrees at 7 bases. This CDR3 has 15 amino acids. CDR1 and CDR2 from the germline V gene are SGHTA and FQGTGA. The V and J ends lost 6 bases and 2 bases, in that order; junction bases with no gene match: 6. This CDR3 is CASSRQGGTNEKLFF. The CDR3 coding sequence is TGTGCCAGCAGTCGACAGGGAGGGACTAATGAAAAACTGTTTTTT.

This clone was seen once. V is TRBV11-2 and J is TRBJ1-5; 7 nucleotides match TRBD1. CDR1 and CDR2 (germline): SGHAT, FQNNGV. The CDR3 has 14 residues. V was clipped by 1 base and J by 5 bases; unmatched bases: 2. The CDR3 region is CASSLGTGDQPQHF. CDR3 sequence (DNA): TGTGCCAGCAGCTTAGGTACAGGGGATCAGCCCCAGCATTTT.